This T cell receptor beta chain was captured in a study of regulatory T cells in long-lasting Graves disease. Assembly of TCR beta libraries relied on iRepertoire HTBI primers together with Arm-PCR of CDR3 regions. TCRdb reprocessed the multiplex PCR reads via MiXCR and lists one record per CDR3 protein. Of 400,000 to 450,000 distinct CDR3 sequences detected, 16% appear once; the ten largest clones hold around 10%. This sample's time point: newly diagnosed GD, antithyroid drugs for less than 3 months. Isolated PBMC RNA provided the starting material for the TCR library. CDR3 length equals 15 residues. In germline, CDR1 is SGHRS, CDR2 YFSETQ. For this clonotype: A far bigger clonotype differs at one base, so this is likely a read error.

These same records also appear under a second study, on T cells in Graves' hyperthyroidism and ophthalmopathy.

V is TRBV5-1 and J is TRBJ2-5; D ambiguous. This TCR was recovered from a woman aged 25 to 39 with Graves disease. The sequences come from peripheral blood mononuclear cells (PBMCs), collected at new diagnosis, from a patient treated with antithyroid drugs. Here the CDR3 reads CASSQALRPQGTQYF. The CDR3 nucleotides are TGTGCCAGCAGCCAAGCCCTGCGGCCCCAAGGGACCCAGTACTTC. Combining the CDR3 with reference TRBV5-1 and TRBJ2-5 gives the whole variable domain KAGVTQTPRYLIKTRGQQVTLSCSPISGHRSVSWYQQTPGQGLQFLFEYFSETQRNKGNFPGRFSGRQFSNSRSEMNVSTLELGDSALYLCASSQALRPQGTQYFGPGTRLLVL.